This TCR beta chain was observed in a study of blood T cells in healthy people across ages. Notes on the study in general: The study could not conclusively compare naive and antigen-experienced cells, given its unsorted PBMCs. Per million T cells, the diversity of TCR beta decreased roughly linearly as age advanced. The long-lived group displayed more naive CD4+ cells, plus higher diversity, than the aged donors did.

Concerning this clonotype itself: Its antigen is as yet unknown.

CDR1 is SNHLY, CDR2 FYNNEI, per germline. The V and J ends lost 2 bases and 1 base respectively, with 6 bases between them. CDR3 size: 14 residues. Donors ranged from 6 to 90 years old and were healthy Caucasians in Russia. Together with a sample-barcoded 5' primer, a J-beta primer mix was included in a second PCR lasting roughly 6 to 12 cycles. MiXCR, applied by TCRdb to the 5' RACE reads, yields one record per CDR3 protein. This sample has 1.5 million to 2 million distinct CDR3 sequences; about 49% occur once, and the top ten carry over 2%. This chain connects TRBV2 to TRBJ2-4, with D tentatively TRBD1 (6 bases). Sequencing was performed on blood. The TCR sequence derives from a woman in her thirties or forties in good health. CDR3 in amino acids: CASSERGAKNIQYF. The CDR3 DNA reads TGTGCCAGCAGTGAAAGGGGGGCCAAAAACATTCAGTACTTC.